What follows are 10 T cell receptor beta chains derived from one specimen sequenced in a study of monozygotic twins with inflammatory bowel disease. Using the 5' RACE reads, TCRdb records one entry per CDR3 protein without DNA. This sample carries around 190,000 distinct CDR3 sequences, with roughly 1.5% going to the ten biggest clones. Specimen: blood. The origin of the receptors is a human donor with ulcerative colitis or Crohn's disease, or a healthy co-twin of an affected twin (not recorded which).

The chain couples TRBV5-1 to TRBJ2-1. This CDR3 comprises 14 residues. Germline loops: CDR1 SGHRS, CDR2 YFSETQ. CDR3 sequence reads: CASSLAHGSDEQFF. The full variable domain, in which reference TRBV5-1 and TRBJ2-1 provide the parts outside the CDR3, is KAGVTQTPRYLIKTRGQQVTLSCSPISGHRSVSWYQQTPGQGLQFLFEYFSETQRNKGNFPGRFSGRQFSNSRSEMNVSTLELGDSALYLCASSLAHGSDEQFFGPGTRLTVL.

CDR3 residues: CASSVGSGRYEQYF. The chain recombines TRBV9 with TRBJ2-7. Germline V gives CDR1 SGDLS, CDR2 YYNGEE. CDR3 length: 14 residues.

CDR3 region: CASSPQGTGGNEQFF. The chain joins TRBV18 to TRBJ2-1; TCRdb gives TRBD1 as the D gene, but with no DNA this cannot be confirmed. The CDR3 consists of 15 residues. In germline, CDR1 is KGHSH, CDR2 LQKENI.

The chain has TRBV6-4 and TRBJ2-3; there is no DNA to check the TCRdb D call of TRBD2. The length of the CDR3 is 16 residues. Per the germline V gene, CDR1 is MRHNA and CDR2 is SNTAGT. The CDR3 reads CASSDGTSGSTDTQYF.

The chain has TRBV24-1 and TRBJ1-2; TCRdb reports TRBD1, a call that lacks DNA to check it against. Germline CDR1 reads KGHDR; CDR2 reads SFDVKD. This CDR3 is built from 15 residues. The CDR3 is CATSDEGGQGYGYTF.

V gene TRBV9 combines with J gene TRBJ2-5; TCRdb picks TRBD1, but there is no DNA to check that call. This CDR3 spans 13 amino acids. Germline loops: CDR1 SGDLS, CDR2 YYNGEE. The CDR3 loop reads CASSVNSGETQYF.

J is TRBJ2-1 and V is TRBV5-1. Germline V CDR1 and CDR2: SGHRS, YFSETQ. The CDR3 is 15 amino acids. CDR3 sequence: CAGSLSRSTYNEQFF.

The chain links TRBV5-1 to TRBJ2-1. The CDR3 runs 15 residues. CDR1 SGHRS and CDR2 YFSETQ come from the germline V gene. The CDR3 spells CASSLAPNSYNEQFF. Full variable domain (remainder filled in from reference TRBV5-1 and TRBJ2-1): KAGVTQTPRYLIKTRGQQVTLSCSPISGHRSVSWYQQTPGQGLQFLFEYFSETQRNKGNFPGRFSGRQFSNSRSEMNVSTLELGDSALYLCASSLAPNSYNEQFFGPGTRLTVL.

This sequence joins TRBV7-9 and TRBJ1-1; TCRdb calls TRBD1, which cannot be checked without DNA. The CDR3 covers 15 residues. Germline V gene sequence: CDR1 SEHNR, CDR2 FQNEAQ (reference sequence). The CDR3 is CASSPRDRLNTEAFF.

The chain combines TRBV10-3 with TRBJ1-1. This CDR3 has 13 residues. CDR1 and CDR2 from the germline V gene are ENHRY and SYGVKD. The CDR3 loop is CAIRDSLNTEAFF.